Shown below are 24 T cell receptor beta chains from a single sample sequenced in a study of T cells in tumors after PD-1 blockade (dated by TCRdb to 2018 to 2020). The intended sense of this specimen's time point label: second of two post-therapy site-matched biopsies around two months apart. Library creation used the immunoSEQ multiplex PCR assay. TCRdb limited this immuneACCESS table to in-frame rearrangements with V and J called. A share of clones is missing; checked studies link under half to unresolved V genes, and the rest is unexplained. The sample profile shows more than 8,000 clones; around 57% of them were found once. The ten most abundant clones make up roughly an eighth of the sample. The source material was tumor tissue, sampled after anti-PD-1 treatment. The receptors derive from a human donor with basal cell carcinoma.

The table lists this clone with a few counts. The CDR3 spells CASDEGRTDTQYF. Here the CDR3 DNA reads TGTGCCTCGGATGAGGGGCGCACAGATACGCAGTATTTT. The V gene is TRBV30, the J gene TRBJ2-3; D may match TRBD1 or TRBD2 (5 bases each). The CDR3 length is 13 residues. Germline assignment: CDR1 GTSNPN and CDR2 SVGIG (reference sequence). The V end lost 7 bases, the J end lost 1 base, and 12 bases lay between the germline ends.

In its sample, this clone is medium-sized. CDR3 sequence: CAWSKGQGSPNYGYTF. The CDR3 bases are TGTGCCTGGAGTAAGGGACAGGGAAGCCCAAACTATGGCTACACCTTC. V usage is TRBV30 and J usage is TRBJ1-2, with 9 nucleotides matching TRBD1. The V segment lost 2 bases and the J segment 2 bases; nucleotides outside the gene matches: 9. Germline lookup yields CDR1 GTSNPN and CDR2 SVGIG (reference sequence). The CDR3 is 16 amino acids.

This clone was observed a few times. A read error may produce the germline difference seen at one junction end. As DNA, the CDR3 is TGTGCCAGCAGTTCTGCAAACACCATATATTTT. Protein: CASSSANTIYF. This chain links TRBV6-5 with TRBJ1-3; D is unresolved. CDR3 size: 11 residues. Germline CDR1 MNHEY, CDR2 SVGAGI.

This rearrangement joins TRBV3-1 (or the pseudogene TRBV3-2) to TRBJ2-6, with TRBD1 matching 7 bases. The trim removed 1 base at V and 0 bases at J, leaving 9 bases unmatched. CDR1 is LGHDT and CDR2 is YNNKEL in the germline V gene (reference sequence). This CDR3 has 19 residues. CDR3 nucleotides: TGTGCCAGCAGCCAAGGGATAGGCAGGGGGAACTCTGGGGCCAACGTCCTGACTTTC. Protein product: CASSQGIGRGNSGANVLTF.

CDR3 DNA sequence: TGTGCCAGCAGACCGGGACATAGAAACTATGGCTACACCTTC. It is translated as CASRPGHRNYGYTF. The chain links TRBV27 to TRBJ1-2, with a possible D match to TRBD1 (6 bases). The CDR3 has 14 residues. From germline, CDR1 is MNHEY and CDR2 SMNVEV (reference sequence). The ends were cut back, 6 bases at V and 2 bases at J, with 13 bases in the middle.

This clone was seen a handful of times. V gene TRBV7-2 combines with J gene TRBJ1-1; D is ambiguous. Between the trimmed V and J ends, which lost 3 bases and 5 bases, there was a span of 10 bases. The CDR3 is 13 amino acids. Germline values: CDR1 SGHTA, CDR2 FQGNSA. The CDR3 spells CASSFSISTEAFF. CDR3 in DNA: TGTGCCAGCAGCTTTAGTATCTCGACTGAAGCTTTCTTT.

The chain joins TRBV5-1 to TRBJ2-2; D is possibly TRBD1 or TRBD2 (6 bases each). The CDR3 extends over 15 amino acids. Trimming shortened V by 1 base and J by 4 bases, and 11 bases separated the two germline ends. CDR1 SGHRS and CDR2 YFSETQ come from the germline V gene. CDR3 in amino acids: CASSLIGGGTGELFF. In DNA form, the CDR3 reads TGCGCCAGCAGCTTGATTGGAGGGGGCACCGGGGAGCTGTTTTTT.

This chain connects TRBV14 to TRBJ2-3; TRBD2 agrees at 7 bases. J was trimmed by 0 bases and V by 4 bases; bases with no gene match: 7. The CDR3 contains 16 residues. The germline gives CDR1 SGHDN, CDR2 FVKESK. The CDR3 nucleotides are TGTGCCAGCAGCCTCAATAGCGGGCTTAGCACAGATACGCAGTATTTT. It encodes CASSLNSGLSTDTQYF.

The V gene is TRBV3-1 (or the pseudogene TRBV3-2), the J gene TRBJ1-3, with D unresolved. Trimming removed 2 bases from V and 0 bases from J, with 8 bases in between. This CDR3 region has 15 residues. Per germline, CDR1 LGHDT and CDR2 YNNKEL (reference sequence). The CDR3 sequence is CASSQMDLSGNTIYF. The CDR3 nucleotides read TGTGCCAGCAGCCAAATGGATCTCTCTGGAAACACCATATATTTT.

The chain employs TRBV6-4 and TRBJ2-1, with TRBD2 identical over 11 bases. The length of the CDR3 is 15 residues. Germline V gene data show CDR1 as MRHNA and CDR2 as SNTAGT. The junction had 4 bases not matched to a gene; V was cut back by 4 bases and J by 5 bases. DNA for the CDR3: TGTGCCAGCAGTGCAATAGCGGGGGGGCACAATGAGCAGTTCTTC. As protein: CASSAIAGGHNEQFF.

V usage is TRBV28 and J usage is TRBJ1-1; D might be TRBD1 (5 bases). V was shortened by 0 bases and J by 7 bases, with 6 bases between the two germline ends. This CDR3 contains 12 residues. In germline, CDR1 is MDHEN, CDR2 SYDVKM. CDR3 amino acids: CASSLWGREAFF. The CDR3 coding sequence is TGTGCCAGCAGTTTATGGGGGCGTGAAGCTTTCTTT. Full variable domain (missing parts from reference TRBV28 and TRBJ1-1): DVKVTQSSRYLVKRTGEKVFLECVQDMDHENMFWYRQDPGLGLRLIYFSYDVKMKEKGDIPEGYSVSREKKERFSLILESASTNQTSMYLCASSLWGREAFFGQGTRLTVV.

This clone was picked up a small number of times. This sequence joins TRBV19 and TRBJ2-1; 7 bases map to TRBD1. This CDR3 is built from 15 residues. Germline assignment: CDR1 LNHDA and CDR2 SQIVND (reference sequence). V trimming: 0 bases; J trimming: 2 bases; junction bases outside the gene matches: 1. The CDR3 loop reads CASSIEGQTYNEQFF. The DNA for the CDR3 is TGTGCCAGTAGTATAGAGGGACAGACCTACAATGAGCAGTTCTTC.

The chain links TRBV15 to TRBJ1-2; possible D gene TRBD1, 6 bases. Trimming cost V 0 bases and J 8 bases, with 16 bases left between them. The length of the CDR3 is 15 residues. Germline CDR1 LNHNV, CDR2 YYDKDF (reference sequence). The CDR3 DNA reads TGTGCCACCAGCAGAGACAGGGGACGAAGAGGCGGCTACACCTTC. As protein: CATSRDRGRRGGYTF.

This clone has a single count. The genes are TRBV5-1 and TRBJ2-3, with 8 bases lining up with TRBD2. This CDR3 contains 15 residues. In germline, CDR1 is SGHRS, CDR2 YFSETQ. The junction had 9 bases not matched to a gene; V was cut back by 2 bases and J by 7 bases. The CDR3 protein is CASSLTGGFLNTQYF. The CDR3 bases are TGCGCCAGCAGCTTAACGGGGGGGTTTTTAAATACGCAGTATTTT.

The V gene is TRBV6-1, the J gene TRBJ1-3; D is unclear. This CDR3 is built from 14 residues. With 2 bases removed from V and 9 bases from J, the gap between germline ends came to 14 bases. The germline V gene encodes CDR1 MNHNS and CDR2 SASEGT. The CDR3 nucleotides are TGTGCCAGCAGTGAATCTACGGGGTGGGGCACCATATATTTT. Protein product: CASSESTGWGTIYF.

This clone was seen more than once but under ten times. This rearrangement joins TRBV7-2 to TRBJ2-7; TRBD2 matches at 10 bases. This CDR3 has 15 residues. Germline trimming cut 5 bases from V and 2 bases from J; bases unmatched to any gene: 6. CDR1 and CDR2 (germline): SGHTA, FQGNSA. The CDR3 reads CASSQRGGPPYEQYF. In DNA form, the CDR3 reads TGTGCCAGCAGCCAGCGGGGGGGCCCCCCCTACGAGCAGTACTTC.

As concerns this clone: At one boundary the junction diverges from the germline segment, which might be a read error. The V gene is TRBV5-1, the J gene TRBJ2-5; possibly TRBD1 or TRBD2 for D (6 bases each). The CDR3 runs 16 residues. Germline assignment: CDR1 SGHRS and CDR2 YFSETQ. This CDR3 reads CASSLYSQGTSSSLNF. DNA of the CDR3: TGCGCCAGCAGCTTATATTCTCAGGGGACTTCATCCAGCCTCAACTTC.

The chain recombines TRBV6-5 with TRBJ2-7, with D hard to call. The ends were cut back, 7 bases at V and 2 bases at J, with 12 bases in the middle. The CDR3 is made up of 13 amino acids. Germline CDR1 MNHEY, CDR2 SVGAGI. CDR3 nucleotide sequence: TGTGCCAGCAACCCAGGCCTTACCTACGAGCAGTACTTC. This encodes CASNPGLTYEQYF.

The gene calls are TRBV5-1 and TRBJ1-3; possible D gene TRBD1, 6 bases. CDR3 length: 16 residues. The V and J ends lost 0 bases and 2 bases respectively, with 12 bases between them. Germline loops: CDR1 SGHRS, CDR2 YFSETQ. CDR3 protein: CASSLANGGPGNTIYF. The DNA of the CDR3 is TGCGCCAGCAGCTTGGCCAACGGGGGGCCTGGAAACACCATATATTTT.

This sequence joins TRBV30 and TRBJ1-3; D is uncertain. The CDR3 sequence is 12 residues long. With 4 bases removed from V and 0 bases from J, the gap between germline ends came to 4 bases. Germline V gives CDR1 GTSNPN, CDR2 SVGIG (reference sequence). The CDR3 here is CAWMDSGNTIYF. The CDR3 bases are TGTGCCTGGATGGACTCTGGAAACACCATATATTTT.

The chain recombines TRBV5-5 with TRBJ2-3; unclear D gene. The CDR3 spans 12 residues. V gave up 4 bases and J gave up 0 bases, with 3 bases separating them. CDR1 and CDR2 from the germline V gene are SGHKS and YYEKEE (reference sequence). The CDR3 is CASSGSTDTQYF. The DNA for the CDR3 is TGTGCCAGCAGCGGTAGCACAGATACGCAGTATTTT.

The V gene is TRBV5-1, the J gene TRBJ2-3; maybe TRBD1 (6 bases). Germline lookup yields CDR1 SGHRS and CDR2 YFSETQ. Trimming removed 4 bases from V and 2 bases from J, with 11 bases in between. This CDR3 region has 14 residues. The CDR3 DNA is TGCGCCAGCAGCACCGGACAGATCACAGATACGCAGTATTTT. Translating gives CASSTGQITDTQYF.

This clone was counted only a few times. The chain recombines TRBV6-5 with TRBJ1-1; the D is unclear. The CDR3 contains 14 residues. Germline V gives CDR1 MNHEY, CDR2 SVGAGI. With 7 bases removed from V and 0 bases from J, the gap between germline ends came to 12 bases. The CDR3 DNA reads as TGTGCCAGCATCTGGACCACCATGAACACTGAAGCTTTCTTT. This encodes CASIWTTMNTEAFF.

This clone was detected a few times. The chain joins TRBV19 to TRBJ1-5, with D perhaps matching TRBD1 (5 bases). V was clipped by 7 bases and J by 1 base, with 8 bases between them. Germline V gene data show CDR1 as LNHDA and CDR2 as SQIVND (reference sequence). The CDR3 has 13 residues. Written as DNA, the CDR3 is TGTGCCAGTACCCAGGGAAGCAATCAGCCCCAGCATTTT. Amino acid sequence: CASTQGSNQPQHF.